This TCR beta chain originates from a study of cytomegalovirus exposure and HLA in healthy donors. A multiplex PCR was run with 60 Vbeta primers and 13 Jbeta primers. Assay: immunoSEQ multiplex PCR; the TCRdb copy retains only in-frame clones and omits some. The data show fewer than 180,000 clones, under 75% seen once. Donors were ostensibly healthy at sampling, although undocumented immune exposures were probable. The V segment lost 5 bases and the J segment 2 bases; nucleotides outside the gene matches: 5. The V gene's germline CDR1 is LNHDA and CDR2 SQIVND (reference sequence). The length of the CDR3 is 15 residues. This clone was found a few times.

The V gene is TRBV19, the J gene TRBJ1-5; TRBD1 agrees at 8 bases. The TCR originated in a woman aged 60 to 75 in good health and CMV-seropositive. The sample taken for sequencing was PBMCs. CDR3 sequence reads: CASSSTDRGNQPQHF. Here the CDR3 DNA reads TGTGCCAGTAGTTCTACGGACAGGGGCAATCAGCCCCAGCATTTT.